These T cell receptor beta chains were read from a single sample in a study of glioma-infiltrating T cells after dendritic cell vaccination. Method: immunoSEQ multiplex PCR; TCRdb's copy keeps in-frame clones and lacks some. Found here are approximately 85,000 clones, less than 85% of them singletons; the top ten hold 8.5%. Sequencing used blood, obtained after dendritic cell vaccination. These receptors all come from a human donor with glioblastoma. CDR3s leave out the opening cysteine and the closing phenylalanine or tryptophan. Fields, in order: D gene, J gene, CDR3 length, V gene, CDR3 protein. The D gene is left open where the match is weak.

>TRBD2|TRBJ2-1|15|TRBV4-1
ASRNNSGRSSYNEQF
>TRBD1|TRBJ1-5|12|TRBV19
ASSPTGSNQPQH
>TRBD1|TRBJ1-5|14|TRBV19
ASNNPGTGGNQPQH
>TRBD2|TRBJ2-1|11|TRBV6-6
ASSYGGVNEQF
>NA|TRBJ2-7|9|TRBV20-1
SAQKLVEQY
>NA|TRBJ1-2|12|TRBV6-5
ASKTGQAVEGYT
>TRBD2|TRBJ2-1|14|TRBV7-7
ASSLVAGLADNEQF
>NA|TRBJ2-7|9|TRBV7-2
ASSLNGEQY
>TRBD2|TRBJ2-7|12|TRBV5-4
ASSLGGGGYEQY
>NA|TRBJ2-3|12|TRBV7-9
ASSPGTNTDTQY
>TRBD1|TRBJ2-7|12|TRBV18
ASSEGTGPYEQY